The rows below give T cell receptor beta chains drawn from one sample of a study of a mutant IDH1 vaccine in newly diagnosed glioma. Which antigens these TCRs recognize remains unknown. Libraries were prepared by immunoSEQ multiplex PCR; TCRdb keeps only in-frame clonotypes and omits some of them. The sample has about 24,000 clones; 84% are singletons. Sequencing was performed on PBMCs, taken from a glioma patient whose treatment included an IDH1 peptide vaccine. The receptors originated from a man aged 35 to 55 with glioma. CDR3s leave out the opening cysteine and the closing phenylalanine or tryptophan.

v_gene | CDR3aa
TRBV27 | ASRSGTYSYEQY
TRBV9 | ASSPGEGHSNYGYT
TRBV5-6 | ASSRASEYYNEQF
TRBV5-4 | ASSLGQGASGEQY
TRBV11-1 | ASRETTGGGYGYT
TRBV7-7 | ASSLAAGGGETQY
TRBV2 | ASSEGQGARNEQF
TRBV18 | ASSRLGRDTGELF
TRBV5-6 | ASTRRGAINYGYT
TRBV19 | ASTPGGSLSTGELF
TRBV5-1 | ASSFSGTGQETQY
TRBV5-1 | ASSSRQGGTGELF
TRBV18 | ASSPPLSQSNEAF
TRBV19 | ASRNQETQY
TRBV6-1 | ASSERDLGQPQH
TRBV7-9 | ASSFSHSGSGANVLT
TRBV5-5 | ASSLEGGANTGELF
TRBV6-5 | ASSSRLAADTQY
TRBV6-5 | ASSSRTSANTGELF
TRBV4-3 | ASSQGDSVYGYT
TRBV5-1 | ASSFSLGRQAQGRQD
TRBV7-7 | ASSLALAGGYEQY
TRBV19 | ASLDRFNEKLF
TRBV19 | ASTATRVSNAGIQY
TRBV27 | ASRVGTSGLTGYNEQF
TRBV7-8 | ASSARTDYYGYT
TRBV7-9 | ASSLEGVGPQETQY
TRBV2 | ASRTQTGGTEAF
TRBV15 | ATSEAAGVHNTQY
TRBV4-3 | ASSQVRTGGLPNYGYT
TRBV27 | ASSFTGDGIQY
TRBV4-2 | ASSLRGSNYGYT
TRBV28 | ASSLSWVGQPQH
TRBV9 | ASSVQAGGPFEQY
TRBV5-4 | ASSADNYEQY
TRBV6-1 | ASIGGRSEKLF